The rows below give T cell receptor beta chains drawn from one sample of a study of blood T cell repertoires in COVID-19. Sequencing was performed with immunoSEQ multiplex PCR; in TCRdb, only in-frame clones are kept and a portion is missing. The repertoire holds about 530,000 clones, with roughly nine tenths as singletons. Sequencing was performed on peripheral blood. Source of these receptors: a woman aged 50 to 65 with COVID-19, enrolled during active disease. The CDR3 runs from the conserved cysteine through the conserved F or W. Fields, in order: V gene, J gene, D gene, clone size, CDR3 protein, CDR3 DNA. D genes are given only for firm matches. For some rows the clone size is stated as once, few or many, or as a class when expanded; others skip it.

>TRBV28|TRBJ1-5|NA|few
CASSSGLQPQHF
TGTGCCAGCAGTTCCGGGTTGCAGCCCCAGCATTTT
>TRBV6-5|TRBJ1-1|NA|NA
CASSRDTEAFF
TGTGCCAGCAGTCGTGACACTGAAGCTTTCTTT
>TRBV24-1|TRBJ2-1|TRBD2|NA
CATRDREASYNEQFF
TGTGCCACCCGGGATCGGGAGGCGTCCTACAATGAGCAGTTCTTC
>TRBV5-1|TRBJ2-5|TRBD2|NA
CASSLSVTSGGGWKETQYF
TGCGCCAGCAGCTTGAGTGTGACTAGCGGGGGAGGGTGGAAAGAGACCCAGTACTTC
>TRBV10-2|TRBJ1-5|NA|NA
CASSESRQPQHF
TGCGCCAGCAGTGAGTCCAGGCAGCCCCAGCATTTT
>TRBV12-3/TRBV12-4|TRBJ2-2|NA|NA
CASGPLRGGELFF
TGTGCCAGCGGTCCTCTACGTGGCGGGGAGCTGTTTTTT
>TRBV24-1|TRBJ2-7|TRBD1|NA
CATSDPGQGVYEQYF
TGTGCCACCAGTGACCCGGGACAGGGGGTTTACGAGCAGTACTTC
>TRBV4-1|TRBJ2-2|TRBD2|NA
CASSLTSGVYTGELFF
TGCGCCAGCAGCCTGACTAGCGGGGTCTACACCGGGGAGCTGTTTTTT
>TRBV5-1|TRBJ2-3|TRBD2|NA
CASSNRGGIGTDTQYF
TGCGCCAGCAGCAACCGCGGGGGGATCGGCACAGATACGCAGTATTTT
>TRBV11-2|TRBJ1-6|NA|NA
CASSPNRERGSPLHF
TGTGCCAGCAGCCCCAACAGGGAAAGGGGTTCACCCCTCCACTTT
>TRBV7-6|TRBJ2-1|NA|NA
CASSLGRGLYNEQFF
TGTGCCAGCAGCTTAGGGCGGGGGCTCTACAATGAGCAGTTCTTC
>TRBV5-1|TRBJ1-2|NA|NA
CASGPGGEALSYTF
TGCGCCAGCGGCCCCGGAGGGGAGGCCCTGAGCTACACCTTC
>TRBV3-1/TRBV3-2|TRBJ1-2|NA|NA
CASSPQRGGGYGYTF
TGTGCCAGCAGCCCTCAAAGGGGAGGAGGGTATGGCTACACCTTC
>TRBV7-9|TRBJ2-7|TRBD2|NA
CASSSTSGVSREQYF
TGTGCCAGCAGCTCCACTAGCGGGGTATCGCGCGAGCAGTACTTC
>TRBV9|TRBJ2-2|NA|NA
CASSVEPPRDLTTGELFF
TGTGCCAGCAGCGTCGAACCACCCAGGGACTTAACCACCGGGGAGCTGTTTTTT
>TRBV11-2|TRBJ2-1|TRBD2|NA
CASSFEGLADYSRNNEQFF
TGTGCCAGCAGTTTCGAAGGACTAGCGGACTACTCTCGGAACAATGAGCAGTTCTTC
>TRBV6-6|TRBJ1-5|TRBD1|NA
CASKDREGQPQHF
TGTGCCAGCAAGGACAGGGAGGGTCAGCCCCAGCATTTT
>TRBV6-4|TRBJ2-2|NA|once
CASSVTRTTGELFF
TGTGCCAGCAGTGTTACCAGAACCACCGGGGAGCTGTTTTTT
>TRBV3-1/TRBV3-2|TRBJ1-1|TRBD1|NA
CASSQVGTGLGEAFF
TGTGCCAGCAGCCAAGTCGGGACAGGCCTTGGTGAAGCTTTCTTT
>TRBV6-5|TRBJ2-7|TRBD2|NA
CASTKTSGSSYEQYF
TGTGCCAGCACCAAGACTAGCGGGAGCTCCTACGAGCAGTACTTC
>TRBV27|TRBJ2-1|TRBD2|NA
CASSSRAGAYNEQFF
TGTGCCAGCAGTTCAAGAGCGGGGGCCTACAATGAGCAGTTCTTC
>TRBV4-1|TRBJ1-2|TRBD1|NA
CASSKGQGDYGYTF
TGCGCCAGCAGCAAGGGACAGGGGGACTATGGCTACACCTTC
>TRBV6-1|TRBJ2-1|TRBD1|NA
CASSEWTGDNEQFF
TGTGCCAGCAGTGAATGGACAGGCGACAATGAGCAGTTCTTC